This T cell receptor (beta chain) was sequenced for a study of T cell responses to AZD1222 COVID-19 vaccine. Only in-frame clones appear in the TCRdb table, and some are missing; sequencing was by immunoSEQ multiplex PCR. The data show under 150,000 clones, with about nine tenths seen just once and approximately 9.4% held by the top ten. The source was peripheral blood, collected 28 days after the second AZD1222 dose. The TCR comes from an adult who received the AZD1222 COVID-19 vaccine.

The DNA for the CDR3 is TGTGCCAGCAGTTCCGGGACCACCACCGGGGAGCTGTTTTTT. Its translation is CASSSGTTTGELFF. The chain links TRBV6-5 to TRBJ2-2; D is perhaps TRBD1 or TRBD2 (5 bases each). The CDR3 is 14 residues long. Trimming pared 4 bases from V and 4 bases from J, leaving 10 bases between. Germline assignment: CDR1 MNHEY and CDR2 SVGAGI.